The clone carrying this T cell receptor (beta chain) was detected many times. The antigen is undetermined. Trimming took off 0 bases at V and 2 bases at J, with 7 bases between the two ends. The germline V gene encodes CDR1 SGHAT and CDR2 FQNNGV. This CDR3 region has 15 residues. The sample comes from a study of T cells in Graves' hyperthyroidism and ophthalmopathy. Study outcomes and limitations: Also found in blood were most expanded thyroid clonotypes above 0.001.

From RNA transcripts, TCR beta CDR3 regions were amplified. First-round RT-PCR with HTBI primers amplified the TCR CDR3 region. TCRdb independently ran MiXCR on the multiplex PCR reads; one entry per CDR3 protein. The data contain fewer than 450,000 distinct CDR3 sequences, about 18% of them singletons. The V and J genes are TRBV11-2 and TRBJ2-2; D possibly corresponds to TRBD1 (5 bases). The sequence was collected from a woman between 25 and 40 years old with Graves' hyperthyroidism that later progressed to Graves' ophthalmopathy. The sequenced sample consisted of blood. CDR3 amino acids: CASSLEGANTGELFF. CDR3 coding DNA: TGTGCCAGCAGCTTAGAAGGGGCAAACACCGGGGAGCTGTTTTTT. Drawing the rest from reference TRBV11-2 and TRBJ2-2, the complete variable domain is EAGVAQSPRYKIIEKRQSVAFWCNPISGHATLYWYQQILGQGPKLLIQFQNNGVVDDSQLPKDRFSAERLKGVDSTLKIQPAKLEDSAVYLCASSLEGANTGELFFGEGSRLTVL.